The present T cell receptor (beta chain) was sequenced within a study of early T cells in non-severe SARS-CoV-2 infection. Turning to the study itself: Sequencing of unsorted whole blood was done on bulk RNA, leaving chains unpaired. Study-level results: Private and CD4 specificities were missed by VDJdb matching, which favored anti-spike CD8 responses.

Individual cDNA molecules each received unique molecular identifiers attached to them. TCRdb recomputed calls from the 5' RACE reads with MiXCR, one row per CDR3 protein. The profile covers about 23,000 distinct CDR3 sequences, with more than 3.5% appearing a single time and about 8% taken by the ten largest. This clonotype showed up many times. Its antigen remains unidentified. Germline assignment: CDR1 SGHDT and CDR2 YYEEEE. The CDR3 runs to 12 residues. The V end lost 0 bases, the J end lost 3 bases, and 3 bases lay between the germline ends. Sequencing was performed on whole blood. This clonotype originated in an adult who was a healthcare worker with PCR-confirmed SARS-CoV-2 infection or an uninfected control (not recorded which). The genes are TRBV5-6 and TRBJ1-1; D gene unclear. In nucleotides, the CDR3 is TGTGCCAGCAGCTTGGGGGACACTGAAGCTTTCTTT. Protein product: CASSLGDTEAFF.